Listed here is a single T cell receptor (beta chain). This sample stems from a study of blood T cell repertoires in COVID-19. Study as a whole: PBMCs, B-cell-depleted T cells, or T cells were the source of the cDNA or gDNA that made up the material.

In the authors' methods: Nucleated cell counts were estimated from reference gene primer amplification. Libraries were prepared by immunoSEQ multiplex PCR; TCRdb keeps only in-frame clonotypes and omits some of them. The DNA gave D and trimming, while V, J and clone size come from that table. The sample carries some 330,000 clones, approximately 88% recorded once. The study drew participants aged about 18 to 89 years from some 24 US areas. Membership in each cohort depended on participant-reported clinical history. The sample consisted of PBMCs or T cells enriched from blood (not recorded which). This sequence originates from a man aged 25 to 45 who had recovered from COVID-19.

This chain's CDR3 is CASSPRTGDSYEQYF. CDR3 in DNA: TGTGCCAGCAGCCCGCGGACAGGGGATAGCTACGAGCAGTACTTC. The rearrangement links TRBV7-2 to TRBJ2-7; 9 bases line up with TRBD1. The CDR3 has 15 residues. The trim removed 5 bases at V and 3 bases at J, leaving 8 bases unmatched. Germline assignment: CDR1 SGHTA and CDR2 FQGNSA.